This T cell receptor (beta chain) was sequenced in a study of regulatory T cells in long-lasting Graves disease. Study-wide background: Prior antithyroid drug treatment in newly diagnosed Graves' patients lasted under 3 months.

Construction of TCR beta libraries relied on iRepertoire HTBI primers and on Arm-PCR targeting CDR3 regions. TCRdb itself ran the multiplex PCR reads through MiXCR, one entry per CDR3 protein. The sample shows under 500,000 distinct CDR3 sequences, about a sixth of them seen only once. Study-level results: Persistent cases favored TRBV28, TRBJ1-2 and TRBJ2-5.

Time point indicated: newly diagnosed GD, antithyroid drugs for less than 3 months. The TCR library used RNA extracted from PBMCs. In Xi'an, China, an endocrinology department was the source of patients. Concerning this clonotype itself: Its specificity is not known.

Trimming left V 3 bases short and J 1 base short, with 13 bases between. The CDR3 consists of 15 residues. The germline V gene has CDR1 DFQATT and CDR2 SNEGSKA (reference sequence). These sequences were also reported in another study, on T cells in Graves' hyperthyroidism and ophthalmopathy. That publication notes: Disease duration under 2 months; hyperthyroidism patients were aged 18 to 65.

The source is a woman in her thirties with Graves disease. The rearrangement uses TRBV20-1 and TRBJ1-5; maybe TRBD1 (5 bases). The starting material was peripheral blood mononuclear cells (PBMCs), obtained at new diagnosis, from a patient treated with antithyroid drugs. The CDR3 bases are TGCAGTGCTAGGGGCACAGGAAGGAGCAATCAGCCCCAGCATTTT. Amino acids: CSARGTGRSNQPQHF.